These T cell receptor beta chains were read from a single sample in a study of blood T cell repertoires in COVID-19. Generated by immunoSEQ multiplex PCR, the TCRdb table keeps only in-frame clones and is missing some. Of roughly 200,000 clones in the sample, approximately 84% were seen once. Sequenced material: peripheral blood. The receptors were sampled from a woman older than 75 with acute or convalescent COVID-19. The CDR3 runs from the conserved cysteine through the conserved F or W. A D gene is named only where the DNA matches it firmly. Clone size is stated in some rows and not others, as once, few, many or a class when expanded.

V	size	D	J	DNA	CDR3
TRBV20-1	once	-	TRBJ1-3	TGCAGTGCTGTATTGGGAAACACCATATATTTT	CSAVLGNTIYF
TRBV9	-	TRBD1	TRBJ2-1	TGTGCCAGCATCTCGTCTAAATCGGGACAGGCCTACAATGAGCAGTTCTTC	CASISSKSGQAYNEQFF
TRBV28	-	-	TRBJ1-2	TGTGCCAGCAGTTTAGGGCCCTCCTTATCCCTGAATGGCTACACCTTC	CASSLGPSLSLNGYTF
TRBV10-3	-	-	TRBJ2-3	TGTGCCACGCAAGAGGGCAGCCTGAAGAGGCAGTATTTT	CATQEGSLKRQYF
TRBV5-6	-	TRBD1	TRBJ1-2	TGTGCCAGCAGCTCGGTCGGGACAGGGGGCTTTCGTGGCTATGGCTACACCTTC	CASSSVGTGGFRGYGYTF
TRBV6-5	-	-	TRBJ1-1	TGTGCCAGCAGTTCCAGGACAGACACTGAAGCTTTCTTT	CASSSRTDTEAFF
TRBV29-1	-	-	TRBJ2-3	TGCAGCGTTACGGGAGTCCCAGAGTCGGATACGCAGTATTTT	CSVTGVPESDTQYF
TRBV16	-	TRBD1	TRBJ1-6	TGTGCCAGCAGCCGACAGGGGAATAATTCACCCCTCCACTTT	CASSRQGNNSPLHF
TRBV7-2	-	-	TRBJ1-6	TGTGCCAGCAGCTTAGGTTTTGCGTCACCCCTCCACTTT	CASSLGFASPLHF
TRBV19	-	-	TRBJ2-1	TGTGCCAGTAGTATTCAGGTGAATGAGCAGTTCTTC	CASSIQVNEQFF